The next 31 T cell receptor beta chains were all read from a single sample in a study of blood T cell repertoires in COVID-19. Sequencing was performed with immunoSEQ multiplex PCR; in TCRdb, only in-frame clones are kept and a portion is missing. Counted here are 100,000 or so clones, less than 90% occurring once; the ten biggest clones make up approximately 7.2%. Sequenced material: peripheral blood. The receptors derive from a man aged 55 to 70 with acute or convalescent COVID-19.

The V and J genes are TRBV3-1 (or the pseudogene TRBV3-2) and TRBJ1-1; 9 nucleotides match TRBD1. From germline, CDR1 is LGHDT and CDR2 YNNKEL (reference sequence). The J segment lost 5 bases and the V segment lost 1 base, leaving 2 bases of the junction unmatched. The CDR3 extends over 14 amino acids. The DNA of the CDR3 is TGTGCCAGCAGCCAAGGGACAGGGGTAACTGAAGCTTTCTTT. Its protein product is CASSQGTGVTEAFF.

The genes are TRBV19 and TRBJ1-2, with 12 nucleotides matching TRBD1. The germline V gene has CDR1 LNHDA and CDR2 SQIVND (reference sequence). This CDR3 comprises 16 residues. After removal of 3 bases from V and 8 bases from J, the junction contained 10 bases not matched to a gene. Here the CDR3 DNA reads TGTGCCAGTAGTATTACCGGGACAGGGGGCTCGCGAGGCTACACCTTC. It specifies CASSITGTGGSRGYTF. Full variable domain (rest looked up from reference TRBV19 and TRBJ1-2): DGGITQSPKYLFRKEGQNVTLSCEQNLNHDAMYWYRQDPGQGLRLIYYSQIVNDFQKGDIAEGYSVSREKKESFPLTVTSAQKNPTAFYLCASSITGTGGSRGYTFGSGTRLTVV.

This chain joins TRBV12-3 or TRBV12-4 and TRBJ1-2; 9 bases line up with TRBD1. V lost 6 bases and J lost 5; bases outside the gene matches: 1. The CDR3 extends over 12 amino acids. CDR3 sequence (DNA): TGTGCCAGCAGGGACAGGGGATATGGCTACACCTTC. It specifies CASRDRGYGYTF.

As DNA, the CDR3 is TGTGCCAGCAGCCCAGAGGTATCGGGCTACACCTTC. Encoded protein: CASSPEVSGYTF. The rearrangement joins TRBV7-9 to TRBJ1-2; D not certain. The length of the CDR3 is 12 residues. CDR1 is SEHNR and CDR2 is FQNEAQ in the germline V gene (reference sequence). The V gene lost 5 bases and the J gene lost 8 bases, with 12 bases spanning the gap.

Only a few counts were recorded for this clone. The chain couples TRBV7-9 to TRBJ2-1; 9 bases are shared with TRBD2. The trim removed 3 bases at V and 4 bases at J, leaving 4 bases unmatched. Germline loops: CDR1 SEHNR, CDR2 FQNEAQ (reference sequence). The CDR3 spans 15 residues. The CDR3 DNA reads as TGTGCCAGCAGCTTGGTAGCGGGGGCTTACAATGAGCAGTTCTTC. It translates to CASSLVAGAYNEQFF.

The V and J genes are TRBV5-6 and TRBJ1-2; D not certain. V was pared by 4 bases and J by 5 bases, with 15 bases between. Germline V gene data show CDR1 as SGHDT and CDR2 as YYEEEE. CDR3 length: 14 residues. CDR3 nucleotide sequence: TGTGCCAGCAGCCCCGGTCGGCAGCGATATGGCTACACCTTC. Amino acid sequence: CASSPGRQRYGYTF.

The V gene is TRBV7-8, the J gene TRBJ1-2; possibly TRBD1 for D (5 bases). The V and J ends lost 3 bases and 0 bases respectively, with 17 bases between them. This CDR3 spans 17 amino acids. The V gene's germline CDR1 is SGHVS and CDR2 FQNEAQ. The chain's CDR3 is CASSLGFGGIANYGYTF. CDR3 sequence (DNA): TGTGCCAGCAGCTTGGGGTTCGGGGGGATAGCTAACTATGGCTACACCTTC.

The J gene is TRBJ2-1, the V gene TRBV5-4; 11 positions agree with TRBD1. Per the germline V gene, CDR1 is SGHNT and CDR2 is YYREEE (reference sequence). With V trimmed by 1 base and J by 3 bases, 15 bases remained unmatched. The CDR3 totals 20 residues. CDR3 DNA sequence: TGTGCCAGCAGCTTGATGCCTGCGGGACAGGGGGGCGCCCACTACAATGAGCAGTTCTTC. Translating gives CASSLMPAGQGGAHYNEQFF.

The chain links TRBV5-1 to TRBJ1-1; the match to TRBD1 covers 9 bases. The V gene end was trimmed by 7 bases and the J gene end by 4 bases; junction bases not matched to a gene: 2. This CDR3 has 12 amino acids. Germline V lookup: CDR1 SGHRS, CDR2 YFSETQ. The CDR3 is CASQTGGTEAFF. CDR3 nucleotides: TGCGCCAGCCAGACAGGGGGCACTGAAGCTTTCTTT.

The chain combines TRBV27 with TRBJ1-5; tentative D call: TRBD1 (6 bases). Trimming left V 1 base short and J 2 bases short, with 12 bases between. Germline CDR1 reads MNHEY; CDR2 reads SMNVEV (reference sequence). The CDR3 sequence is 16 residues long. CDR3 region: CASSLFGRGGNQPQHF. In DNA, the CDR3 is TGTGCCAGCAGTTTATTTGGCAGGGGCGGCAATCAGCCCCAGCATTTT.

This rearrangement joins TRBV3-1 (or the pseudogene TRBV3-2) to TRBJ1-6; D unclear. The CDR3 covers 16 residues. The V gene's germline CDR1 is LGHDT and CDR2 YNNKEL (reference sequence). V was trimmed by 1 base and J by 6 bases, leaving 13 bases between them. The CDR3 DNA reads as TGTGCCAGCAGCCAAGGGATCAGGAGCGGTAATTCACCCCTCCACTTT. It specifies CASSQGIRSGNSPLHF.

The chain joins TRBV5-4 to TRBJ1-1; 12 bases line up with TRBD1. The junction had 7 bases not matched to a gene; V was cut back by 4 bases and J by 0 bases. The CDR3 is made up of 17 amino acids. The germline gives CDR1 SGHNT, CDR2 YYREEE (reference sequence). CDR3 bases: TGTGCCAGCAGCGCACCGGGACAGGGGGCCTTGAACACTGAAGCTTTCTTT. Encoded protein: CASSAPGQGALNTEAFF.

This clone was seen once. The chain links TRBV18 to TRBJ1-3; a weak D match, TRBD1 (6 bases). Germline V lookup: CDR1 KGHSH, CDR2 LQKENI. V lost 6 bases, J lost 4 bases, and 16 bases lay in between. The CDR3 is 15 residues long. This chain's CDR3 is CASSATGLGGNTIYF. DNA for the CDR3: TGTGCCAGCTCGGCCACAGGGTTGGGAGGAAACACCATATATTTT.

The V and J genes are TRBV30 and TRBJ1-6, with 10 bases lining up with TRBD1. After removal of 4 bases from V and 9 bases from J, the junction contained 6 bases not matched to a gene. CDR3 length equals 14 residues. The germline V gene encodes CDR1 GTSNPN and CDR2 SVGIG (reference sequence). CDR3 DNA: TGTGCCTGGAAACCGGGACAGGGGTTTTCACCCCTCCACTTT. Translation: CAWKPGQGFSPLHF.

The V and J genes are TRBV19 and TRBJ2-2; TRBD1 matches 10 bases. Germline CDR1 and CDR2: LNHDA and SQIVND (reference sequence). This CDR3 spans 17 amino acids. With V trimmed by 7 bases and J by 4 bases, 12 bases remained unmatched. The CDR3 protein is CASKPAPGQGTTGELFF. CDR3 sequence (DNA): TGTGCCAGTAAACCGGCCCCGGGACAGGGGACCACCGGGGAGCTGTTTTTT.

This chain joins TRBV7-9 and TRBJ2-3; D possibly corresponds to TRBD2 (5 bases). Germline V gene lookup returns CDR1 SEHNR and CDR2 FQNEAQ (reference sequence). The CDR3 sequence is 11 residues long. V was clipped by 5 bases and J by 15 bases, with 15 bases between them. The CDR3 DNA follows: TGTGCCAGCAGCAACCGGGATTCCCCATATTTT. Amino acids: CASSNRDSPYF.

The J gene is TRBJ2-4, the V gene TRBV7-8; 8 bases map to TRBD1. The CDR3 has 16 amino acids. CDR1 and CDR2 from the germline V gene are SGHVS and FQNEAQ. The junction had 7 bases not matched to a gene; V was cut back by 5 bases and J by 1 base. CDR3 coding DNA: TGTGCCAGCAGCGAGACAGGGGTCGGGGCCAAAAACATTCAGTACTTC. Translating it yields CASSETGVGAKNIQYF.

This clone has a single count. The chain joins TRBV2 to TRBJ2-3; the match to TRBD2 covers 11 bases. The CDR3 is made up of 16 amino acids. V lost 7 bases, J lost 0 bases, and 6 bases stayed unmatched. Germline V CDR1 and CDR2: SNHLY, FYNNEI. CDR3 bases: TGTGCCAGCAAACTAGCGGGAGCTCGGAGCACAGATACGCAGTATTTT. Encoded protein: CASKLAGARSTDTQYF.

This clone has a single count. The rearrangement links TRBV4-2 to TRBJ1-2, with D possibly being TRBD1 (6 bases). This CDR3 is built from 15 residues. The V end lost 1 base, the J end lost 2 bases, and 11 bases lay between the germline ends. Per germline, CDR1 LGHNA and CDR2 YNFKEQ. CDR3 DNA sequence: TGTGCCAGCAGCCAAGGACAGGAAAAGAACTATGGCTACACCTTC. Translated: CASSQGQEKNYGYTF.

The CDR3 bases are TGTGCCAGCAGCCTCCAAGCGGGAGAGGTGGAGACCCAGTACTTC. Its translation: CASSLQAGEVETQYF. This chain links TRBV9 with TRBJ2-5; 8 positions agree with TRBD2. Germline V gene data show CDR1 as SGDLS and CDR2 as YYNGEE. V lost 4 bases and J lost 5; bases outside the gene matches: 10. The CDR3 consists of 15 residues.

CDR3 coding DNA: TGTGCCAGCAGCCACCCCGGGAACGAGCAGTACTTC. Translating it yields CASSHPGNEQYF. The J gene is TRBJ2-7, the V gene TRBV7-2; tentative D call: TRBD2 (5 bases). The CDR3 has 12 amino acids. Germline V gene sequence: CDR1 SGHTA, CDR2 FQGNSA. V lost 5 bases to trimming and J lost 5 bases, with 10 bases between them. Supplemented by reference TRBV7-2 and TRBJ2-7, the full variable domain reads GAGVSQSPSNKVTEKGKDVELRCDPISGHTALYWYRQSLGQGLEFLIYFQGNSAPDKSGLPSDRFSAERTGGSVSTLTIQRTQQEDSAVYLCASSHPGNEQYFGPGTRLTVT.

This clone was detected once. The chain carries TRBV28 and TRBJ2-4; 9 nucleotides line up with TRBD1. Losses at the gene ends were 6 bases for V and 7 bases for J; bases not matched to a gene: 13. The CDR3 sequence is 16 residues long. Germline values: CDR1 MDHEN, CDR2 SYDVKM. The CDR3 nucleotides read TGTGCCAGCAGCCGAAGTACAGGGGGCCCTTGGAACATTCAGTACTTC. Protein: CASSRSTGGPWNIQYF.

The chain carries TRBV7-6 and TRBJ1-2; 12 nucleotides align to TRBD1. The CDR3 consists of 16 residues. Trimming took 0 bases from V and 6 from J; bases not matched to a gene: 5. Germline V gene lookup returns CDR1 SGHVS and CDR2 FNYEAQ. CDR3 region: CASSLASGTGGNGYTF. The CDR3 coding sequence is TGTGCCAGCAGCTTAGCTTCCGGGACAGGGGGCAATGGCTACACCTTC. Based on the CDR3 plus reference TRBV7-6 and TRBJ1-2, the full variable domain is GAGVSQSPRYKVTKRGQDVALRCDPISGHVSLYWYRQALGQGPEFLTYFNYEAQQDKSGLPNDRFSAERPEGSISTLTIQRTEQRDSAMYRCASSLASGTGGNGYTFGSGTRLTVV.

This chain links TRBV14 with TRBJ1-3, with unresolved D. This CDR3 spans 19 amino acids. Trimming stripped 0 bases from V and 0 bases from J, with 18 bases between. From germline, CDR1 is SGHDN and CDR2 FVKESK. The DNA for the CDR3 is TGTGCCAGCAGCCAAGATCCCTGGTCACACACATTCTCTGGAAACACCATATATTTT. It yields the protein CASSQDPWSHTFSGNTIYF.

The chain is built from TRBV28 and TRBJ1-5; 7 bases align to TRBD1. Germline loops: CDR1 MDHEN, CDR2 SYDVKM. The CDR3 totals 16 residues. Trimming removed 6 bases from V and 4 bases from J; junction bases left unmatched: 12. CDR3 nucleotides: TGTGCCAGCAGATCGACAGGGCGAGGGGTTAATCAGCCCCAGCATTTT. This encodes CASRSTGRGVNQPQHF.

The chain uses TRBV6-5 and TRBJ2-1; possibly TRBD2 for D (6 bases). Trimming removed 6 bases at V and 10 bases at J, with 19 bases between. Per the germline V gene, CDR1 is MNHEY and CDR2 is SVGAGI. The length of the CDR3 is 14 residues. The CDR3, as DNA: TGTGCCAGCAGCAATGGAAGGACTATCCAAGAGCAGTTCTTC. Protein: CASSNGRTIQEQFF.

The chain carries TRBV29-1 and TRBJ2-2, with 8 bases fitting TRBD2. V was clipped by 4 bases and J by 2 bases; unmatched bases: 9. Germline assignment: CDR1 SQVTM and CDR2 ANQGSEA. The length of the CDR3 is 16 residues. The DNA for the CDR3 is TGCAGCGTTGTCCGGGGACTAGGAGGAAACACCGGGGAGCTGTTTTTT. This codes for CSVVRGLGGNTGELFF.

The V gene is TRBV12-3 or TRBV12-4, the J gene TRBJ1-2, with D uncertain. This CDR3 is 12 amino acids long. The V gene lost 5 bases and the J gene lost 6 bases, with 10 bases spanning the gap. The CDR3: CASSVTSHGYTF. The CDR3 DNA sequence: TGTGCCAGCAGTGTAACATCTCATGGCTACACCTTC.

The V gene is TRBV10-3, the J gene TRBJ2-3, with D tentatively TRBD1 (6 bases). Germline CDR1 is ENHRY and CDR2 is SYGVKD. This CDR3 is 13 amino acids long. V lost 3 bases and J lost 8, with 12 bases in between. The DNA for the CDR3 is TGTGCCATCAGTGAAACAGGGTTATTTACGCAGTATTTT. This translates into CAISETGLFTQYF.

The chain has TRBV15 and TRBJ2-5, with 8 bases that match TRBD1. The CDR3 covers 15 residues. With V trimmed by 4 bases and J by 5 bases, 9 bases remained unmatched. Germline CDR1 LNHNV, CDR2 YYDKDF (reference sequence). The CDR3: CATSTHGQGQETQYF. CDR3 DNA sequence: TGTGCCACCAGCACCCACGGACAGGGTCAGGAGACCCAGTACTTC.

In this sample, this clone turned up a few times. The genes are TRBV6-6 and TRBJ2-2; 11 positions agree with TRBD2. Germline CDR1 is MNHNY and CDR2 is SVGAGI (reference sequence). This CDR3 is built from 15 residues. V gave up 8 bases and J gave up 6 bases; unmatched junction bases: 8. The CDR3, as DNA: TGTGCCAGCGGTACTAGCGGGAGTTTTGCCGGGGAGCTGTTTTTT. Protein product: CASGTSGSFAGELFF.